Listed below are T cell receptor beta chains from one sample, sequenced in a study of T cells in Graves' hyperthyroidism and ophthalmopathy. Each CDR3 protein is one row after TCRdb ran MiXCR on the multiplex PCR reads. In the table there are approximately 560,000 distinct CDR3 sequences, roughly 46% of which are singletons. The sequenced sample was peripheral blood or thyroid tissue (not recorded which). The receptors stem from a woman younger than 30 with Graves' hyperthyroidism. Both conserved end residues are part of each CDR3. A D gene is named only where the DNA matches it firmly. Expanded clones get a size class; other rows say once, few or many, or leave the size out.

clone_size,v_call,d_call,cdr3_length,j_call,cdr3_nt,cdr3_aa
.,TRBV20-1,.,17,TRBJ1-3,TGCAGTGCTAGACTCTTCGAAATATGGGTGTCTGGAAACACCATATATTTT,CSARLFEIWVSGNTIYF
.,TRBV9,.,15,TRBJ1-1,TGTGCCAGCAGCGTAGCAGCAGGCCGGGGGACTGAAGCTTTCTTT,CASSVAAGRGTEAFF
.,TRBV10-3,TRBD2,15,TRBJ2-7,TGTGCCAGCAGCCTTCAAGCGGGAGGCTCCTACGAGCAGTACTTC,CASSLQAGGSYEQYF
.,TRBV29-1,.,13,TRBJ2-6,TGCAGCGTTGAAGATCCTTGGGCCAACGTCCTGACTTTC,CSVEDPWANVLTF
few,TRBV19,.,15,TRBJ2-7,TGTGCCAGTAACCCGGGGGACGCCGGCTCCTACGAGCAGTACTTC,CASNPGDAGSYEQYF
.,TRBV6-1,.,15,TRBJ2-2,TGTGCCAGCAGCCAAGATCCGGGAGAGGGTAGGAAGCTGTTTTTT,CASSQDPGEGRKLFF
few,TRBV2,.,15,TRBJ2-5,TGTGCCAGCAGTGAGCGGCCCGGGGTTTGGGAGACCCAGTACTTC,CASSERPGVWETQYF
.,TRBV6-5,.,12,TRBJ1-1,TGTGCCATCAGTGAGTTGCCTGCTGAAGCTTTCTTT,CAISELPAEAFF
few,TRBV14,.,14,TRBJ1-6,TGTGCCAGCAGTTTAGGCGAGGGGGATTCACCCCTCCACTTT,CASSLGEGDSPLHF
many,TRBV10-3,.,16,TRBJ1-5,TGTGCCATCAGTGAGGTATCGGTGAATGACAATCAGCCCCAGCATTTT,CAISEVSVNDNQPQHF
.,TRBV7-2,TRBD2,14,TRBJ2-5,TGTGCCAGCAGAATGGGCGGGAGGTCCGTGACCCAGTACTTC,CASRMGGRSVTQYF
few,TRBV12-5,.,16,TRBJ1-4,TGTGCCACCAGGTTAACGCCGGGAGGGGCTAATGAAAAACTGTTTTTT,CATRLTPGGANEKLFF
.,TRBV2,.,15,TRBJ1-3,TGTGCCAGCAGTTCGGGGGAGACCTATGGAAACACCATATATTTT,CASSSGETYGNTIYF
.,TRBV2,.,14,TRBJ2-5,TGTGCCAGCAGCCCGCAGGGTAGGGCAGAGACCCAGTACTTC,CASSPQGRAETQYF
.,TRBV29-1,.,13,TRBJ2-7,TGCAGCTGCTGTACCGGCAGCTCCTACGAGCAGTACTTC,CSCCTGSSYEQYF
.,TRBV10-1,.,18,TRBJ2-5,TGCGCCAGCAGTGAGGGCAGTGCGAAAGGGGGACGCCAAGAGACCCAGTACTTC,CASSEGSAKGGRQETQYF
few,TRBV7-3,.,14,TRBJ2-2,TGTGCCAGCAGCCCACAGGGTAGTACCGGGGAGCTGTTTTTT,CASSPQGSTGELFF
.,TRBV7-2,TRBD2,17,TRBJ2-7,TGTGCCAGCAGCTCCGGCGGTAGCGGGAGAAGGGCCTACGAGCAGTACTTC,CASSSGGSGRRAYEQYF
.,TRBV29-1,.,11,TRBJ1-1,TGCAGCGTTGAAGAAGGGGCTGAAGCTTTCTTT,CSVEEGAEAFF
.,TRBV7-6,.,15,TRBJ1-2,TGTGCCAGCAGCTCAGGGGCAGGAGCTAACTATGGCTACACCTTC,CASSSGAGANYGYTF
few,TRBV7-9,.,17,TRBJ1-5,TGTGCCAGCAGCTTAAGTTTATCGCAGAGCGTTAATCAGCCCCAGCATTTT,CASSLSLSQSVNQPQHF
few,TRBV7-8,TRBD1,16,TRBJ1-2,TGTGCCAGCAGCTACCTGGGGGGACAGGGTCAATATGGCTACACCTTC,CASSYLGGQGQYGYTF
few,TRBV7-3,TRBD1,13,TRBJ2-5,TGTGCCAGCAGCTCGGACAGGCGAGAGACCCAGTACTTC,CASSSDRRETQYF
.,TRBV6-5,.,15,TRBJ1-6,TGTGCCATCAGTTACCAGAGCTCCTATAATTCACCCCTCCACTTT,CAISYQSSYNSPLHF
.,TRBV10-3,.,12,TRBJ1-3,TGTGCCATCACCAGGGGAGAGAACACCATATATTTT,CAITRGENTIYF
.,TRBV7-9,TRBD1,15,TRBJ2-7,TGTGCCAGCAGCCCACGGGACAGGGCGATTGTCGAGCAGTACTTC,CASSPRDRAIVEQYF
.,TRBV5-1,TRBD1,13,TRBJ1-4,TGCGCCAGCAGCTCGAGACAGGGGTTGGAACTGTTTTTT,CASSSRQGLELFF
.,TRBV15,.,14,TRBJ1-2,TGTGCCACCAGCAGCCCGACAACGACAGAGGGCTACACCTTC,CATSSPTTTEGYTF
.,TRBV29-1,TRBD1,15,TRBJ1-1,TGCAGCGTTGTTGCGGAATTGGACAGGGGGCCAACAGCTTTCTTT,CSVVAELDRGPTAFF
.,TRBV5-6,.,13,TRBJ2-7,TGTGCCAGCAGCTCCGTGGGAGTATACGAGCAGTACTTC,CASSSVGVYEQYF
few,TRBV6-5,.,14,TRBJ2-7,TGTGCCAGCAGTTTGCAAGGGGCTATATACGAGCAGTACTTC,CASSLQGAIYEQYF
.,TRBV4-2,.,15,TRBJ1-6,TGTGCCAGCAGCCAAGATCCCTCAGTAGACTCACCCCTCCACTTT,CASSQDPSVDSPLHF
.,TRBV7-9,TRBD1,13,TRBJ2-7,TGTGCCAGCGTACAGGGGGCTGGGTACGAGCAGTACTTC,CASVQGAGYEQYF
few,TRBV7-2,.,12,TRBJ1-2,TGTGCCAGCAGCCCGGACAGTGACGGCTACACCTTC,CASSPDSDGYTF
.,TRBV25-1,TRBD1,14,TRBJ1-5,TGTGCCAGCAGTTCGACAGGGGGCAATCAGCCCCGGCATTTT,CASSSTGGNQPRHF
once,TRBV24-1,TRBD2,19,TRBJ2-7,TGTGCCACCAGTGAGCCGGGACTAGCGGGAGGGCGATACCCCTACGAGCAGTACTTC,CATSEPGLAGGRYPYEQYF
.,TRBV19,TRBD2,15,TRBJ2-1,TGTGCCAGTAGTGTAGCGGGAGGCAACTACAATGAGCAGTTCTTC,CASSVAGGNYNEQFF
.,TRBV2,.,15,TRBJ2-2,TGTGCCAGCAGGAATTGGGACGGGAGACTTGGGGAGCTGTTTTTT,CASRNWDGRLGELFF
many,TRBV7-9,TRBD1,14,TRBJ1-4,TGTGCCAGCAGCCCGGACAGGGTAAACGAAAAACTGTTTTTT,CASSPDRVNEKLFF
.,TRBV25-1,TRBD1,16,TRBJ1-2,TGTGCCAGCAGTGAGGGGACAGGGGGCGCATCCGTTGGCTACACCTTC,CASSEGTGGASVGYTF
.,TRBV2,.,14,TRBJ2-7,TGTGCCAGCATGGTCGAGACAGCGAAGCCCAGGCAGTACTTC,CASMVETAKPRQYF
many,TRBV7-9,.,13,TRBJ2-7,TGTGCCAGCAGCTTAATAGCGGAATACGAGCAGTACTTC,CASSLIAEYEQYF